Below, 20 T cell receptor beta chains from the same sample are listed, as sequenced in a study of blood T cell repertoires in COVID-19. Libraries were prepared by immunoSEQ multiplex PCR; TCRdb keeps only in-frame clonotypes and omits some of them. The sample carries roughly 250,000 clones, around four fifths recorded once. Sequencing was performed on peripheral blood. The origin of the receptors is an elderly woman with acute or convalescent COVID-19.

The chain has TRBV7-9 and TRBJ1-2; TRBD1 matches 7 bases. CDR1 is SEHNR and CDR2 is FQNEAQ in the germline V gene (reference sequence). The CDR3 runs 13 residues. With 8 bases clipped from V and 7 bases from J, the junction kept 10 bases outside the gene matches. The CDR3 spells CASRTTGETGYTF. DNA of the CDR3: TGTGCCAGCCGCACCACAGGGGAAACTGGCTACACCTTC. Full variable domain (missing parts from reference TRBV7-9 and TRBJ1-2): DTGVSQNPRHKITKRGQNVTFRCDPISEHNRLYWYRQTLGQGPEFLTYFQNEAQLEKSRLLSDRFSAERPKGSFSTLEIQRTEQGDSAMYLCASRTTGETGYTFGSGTRLTVV.

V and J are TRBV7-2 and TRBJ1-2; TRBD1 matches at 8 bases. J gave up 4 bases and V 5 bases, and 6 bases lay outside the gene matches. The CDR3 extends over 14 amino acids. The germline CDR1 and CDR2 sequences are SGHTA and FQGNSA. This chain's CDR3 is CASSTGGAGYGYTF. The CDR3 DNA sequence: TGTGCCAGCAGCACAGGGGGGGCCGGCTATGGCTACACCTTC.

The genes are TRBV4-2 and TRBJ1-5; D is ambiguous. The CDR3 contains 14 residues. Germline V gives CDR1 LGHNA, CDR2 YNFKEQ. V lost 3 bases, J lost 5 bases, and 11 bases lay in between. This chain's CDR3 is CASSHIGRDQPQHF. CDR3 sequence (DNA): TGTGCCAGCAGCCACATCGGGAGGGATCAGCCCCAGCATTTT.

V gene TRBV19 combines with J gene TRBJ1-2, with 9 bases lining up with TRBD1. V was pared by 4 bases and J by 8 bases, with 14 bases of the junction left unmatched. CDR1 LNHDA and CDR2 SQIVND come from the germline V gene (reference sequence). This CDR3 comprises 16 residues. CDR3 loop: CASSTISGQGRRGYTF. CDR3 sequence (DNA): TGTGCCAGTAGTACCATTTCGGGACAGGGAAGAAGAGGCTACACCTTC. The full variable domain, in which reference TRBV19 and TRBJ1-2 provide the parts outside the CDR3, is DGGITQSPKYLFRKEGQNVTLSCEQNLNHDAMYWYRQDPGQGLRLIYYSQIVNDFQKGDIAEGYSVSREKKESFPLTVTSAQKNPTAFYLCASSTISGQGRRGYTFGSGTRLTVV.

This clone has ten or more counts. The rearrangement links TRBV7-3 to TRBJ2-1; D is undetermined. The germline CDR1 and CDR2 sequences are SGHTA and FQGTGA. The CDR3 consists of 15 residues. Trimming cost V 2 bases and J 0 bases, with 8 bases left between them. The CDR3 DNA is TGTGCCAGCAGCTTAGATTTGAGCTCCTACAATGAGCAGTTCTTC. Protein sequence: CASSLDLSSYNEQFF. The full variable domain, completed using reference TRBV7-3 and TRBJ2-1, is GAGVSQTPSNKVTEKGKYVELRCDPISGHTALYWYRQSLGQGPEFLIYFQGTGAADDSGLPNDRFFAVRPEGSVSTLKIQRTERGDSAVYLCASSLDLSSYNEQFFGPGTRLTVL.

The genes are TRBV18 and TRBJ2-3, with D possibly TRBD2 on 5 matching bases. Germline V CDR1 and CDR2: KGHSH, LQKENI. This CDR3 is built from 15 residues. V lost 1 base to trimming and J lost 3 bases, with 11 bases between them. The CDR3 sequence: CASSPQMGETDTQYF. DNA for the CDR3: TGTGCCAGCTCACCACAGATGGGAGAGACAGATACGCAGTATTTT.

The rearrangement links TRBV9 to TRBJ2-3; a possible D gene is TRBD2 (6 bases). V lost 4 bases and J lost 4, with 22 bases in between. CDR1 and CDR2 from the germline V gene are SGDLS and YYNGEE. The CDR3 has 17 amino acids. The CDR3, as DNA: TGTGCCAGCAGCCCCTCCCGTGTGGAGGGCGGAGCAGATACGCAGTATTTT. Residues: CASSPSRVEGGADTQYF.

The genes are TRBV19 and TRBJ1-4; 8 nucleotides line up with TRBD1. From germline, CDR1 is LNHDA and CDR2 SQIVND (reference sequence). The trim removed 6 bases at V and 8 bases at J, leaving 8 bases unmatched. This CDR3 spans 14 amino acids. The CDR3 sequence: CASSDRGVGEKLFF. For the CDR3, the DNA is TGTGCCAGTAGCGACAGGGGAGTTGGAGAAAAACTGTTTTTT. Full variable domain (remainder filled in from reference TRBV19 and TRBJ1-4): DGGITQSPKYLFRKEGQNVTLSCEQNLNHDAMYWYRQDPGQGLRLIYYSQIVNDFQKGDIAEGYSVSREKKESFPLTVTSAQKNPTAFYLCASSDRGVGEKLFFGSGTQLSVL.

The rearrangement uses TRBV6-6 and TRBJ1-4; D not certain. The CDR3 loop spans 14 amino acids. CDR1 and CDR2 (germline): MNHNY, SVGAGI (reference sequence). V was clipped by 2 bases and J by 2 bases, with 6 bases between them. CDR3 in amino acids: CASSYESTNEKLFF. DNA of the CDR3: TGTGCCAGCAGTTACGAGAGTACTAATGAAAAACTGTTTTTT.

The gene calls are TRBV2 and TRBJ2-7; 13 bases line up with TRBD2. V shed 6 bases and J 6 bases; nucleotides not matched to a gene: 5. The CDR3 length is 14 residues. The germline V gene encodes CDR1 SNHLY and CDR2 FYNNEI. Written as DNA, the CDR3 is TGTGCCAGCAGAGGGACTAGCGGGGCCTCCGAGCAGTACTTC. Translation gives CASRGTSGASEQYF.

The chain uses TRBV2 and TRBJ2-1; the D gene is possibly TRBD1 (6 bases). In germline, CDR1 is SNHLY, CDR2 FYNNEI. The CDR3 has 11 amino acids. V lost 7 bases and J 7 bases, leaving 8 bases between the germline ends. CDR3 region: CASNRANEQFF. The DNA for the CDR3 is TGTGCCAGCAACAGGGCTAATGAGCAGTTCTTC.

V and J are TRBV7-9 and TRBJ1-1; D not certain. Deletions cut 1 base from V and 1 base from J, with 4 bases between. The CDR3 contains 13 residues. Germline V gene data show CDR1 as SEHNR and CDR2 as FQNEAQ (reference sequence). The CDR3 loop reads CASSLGENTEAFF. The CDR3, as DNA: TGTGCCAGCAGCTTAGGCGAGAACACTGAAGCTTTCTTT.

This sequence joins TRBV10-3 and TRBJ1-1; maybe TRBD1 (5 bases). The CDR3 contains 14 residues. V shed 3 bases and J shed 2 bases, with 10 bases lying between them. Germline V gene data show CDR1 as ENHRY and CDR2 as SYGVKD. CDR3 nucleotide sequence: TGTGCCATCAGTGATAGGGGAGGAAACACTGAAGCTTTCTTT. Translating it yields CAISDRGGNTEAFF.

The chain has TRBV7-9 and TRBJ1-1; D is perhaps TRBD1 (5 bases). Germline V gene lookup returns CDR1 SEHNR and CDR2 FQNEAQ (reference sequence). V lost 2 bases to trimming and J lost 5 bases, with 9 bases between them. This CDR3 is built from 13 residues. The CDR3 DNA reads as TGTGCCAGCAGCTTAAGCGGGGGGACTGAAGCTTTCTTT. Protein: CASSLSGGTEAFF.

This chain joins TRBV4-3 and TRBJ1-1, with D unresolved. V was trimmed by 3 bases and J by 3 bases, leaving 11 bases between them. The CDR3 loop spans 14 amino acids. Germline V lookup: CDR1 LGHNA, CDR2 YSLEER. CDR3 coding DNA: TGCGCCAGCAGCCAGCTCGACGGGGACACTGAAGCTTTCTTT. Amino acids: CASSQLDGDTEAFF.

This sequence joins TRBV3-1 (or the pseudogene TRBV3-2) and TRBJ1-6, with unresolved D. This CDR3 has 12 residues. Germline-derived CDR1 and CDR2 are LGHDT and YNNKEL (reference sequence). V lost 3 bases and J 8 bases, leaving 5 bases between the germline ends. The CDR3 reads CASSQADSPLHF. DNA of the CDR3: TGTGCCAGCAGCCAGGCTGATTCACCCCTCCACTTT.

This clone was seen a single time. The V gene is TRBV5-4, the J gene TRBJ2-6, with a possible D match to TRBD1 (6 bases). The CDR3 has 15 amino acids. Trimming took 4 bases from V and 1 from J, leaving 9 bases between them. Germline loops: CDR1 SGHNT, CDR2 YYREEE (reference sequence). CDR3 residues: CASSPQGSGANVLTF. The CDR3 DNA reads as TGTGCCAGCAGCCCTCAGGGGTCTGGGGCCAACGTCCTGACTTTC.

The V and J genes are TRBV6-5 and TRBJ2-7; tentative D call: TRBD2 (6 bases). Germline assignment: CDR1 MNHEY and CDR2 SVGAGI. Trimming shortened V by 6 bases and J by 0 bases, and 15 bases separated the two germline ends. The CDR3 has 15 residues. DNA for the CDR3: TGTGCCAGCAGACTAGCCCTATTACCCTCCTACGAGCAGTACTTC. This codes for CASRLALLPSYEQYF.

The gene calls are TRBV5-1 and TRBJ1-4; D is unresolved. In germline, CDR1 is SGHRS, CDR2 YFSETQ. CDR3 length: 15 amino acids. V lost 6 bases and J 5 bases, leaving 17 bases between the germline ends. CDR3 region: CASTKEGSLNEKLFF. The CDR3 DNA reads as TGCGCCAGCACCAAAGAGGGCAGCTTAAATGAAAAACTGTTTTTT.

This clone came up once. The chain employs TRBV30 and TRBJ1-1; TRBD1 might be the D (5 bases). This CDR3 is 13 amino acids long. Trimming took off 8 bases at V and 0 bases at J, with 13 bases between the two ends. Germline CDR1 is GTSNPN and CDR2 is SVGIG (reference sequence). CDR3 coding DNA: TGTGCCCCTCCCAACAGGTTGAACACTGAAGCTTTCTTT. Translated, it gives CAPPNRLNTEAFF.